Listed below are T cell receptor beta chains from one sample, sequenced in a study of identical twins. TCRdb redid the calling of the 5' RACE reads with MiXCR, one entry per CDR3 protein. The sample contains 350,000 to 600,000 distinct CDR3 sequences, about 14% of which appear only once. The sample also formed part of further work on yellow fever vaccine responses in identical twins.

Sequencing was performed on CD4+ T cells sorted from blood. These receptor sequences come from a woman under 30 in good health. The conserved cysteine and the conserved F or W are not part of the CDR3 here.

J,V,CDR3
TRBJ2-7,TRBV15,ATSRAAPGEQY
TRBJ2-7,TRBV20-1,SARDLAGGSYEQY
TRBJ2-1,TRBV28,ASLTLSSYNEQF
TRBJ2-5,TRBV20-1,TARGEAGPDTQY
TRBJ1-6,TRBV7-2,ASSLAGQGAGNSPLH
TRBJ2-7,TRBV5-1,ASSLERQGHEQY
TRBJ1-5,TRBV12-3/TRBV12-4,ASTTLGFNQPQH
TRBJ2-7,TRBV7-9,ASSPRVYEQY
TRBJ1-5,TRBV16,ASSQGQASNQPQH
TRBJ2-1,TRBV4-2,ASSQDLASSENEQF
TRBJ2-1,TRBV12-3/TRBV12-4,ASSPLGHQKNEQF
TRBJ2-1,TRBV6-2/TRBV6-3,ASSSGTTNNEQF
TRBJ2-6,TRBV4-1,ASSQIGLGGANVLT